This entry features one TCR beta chain sequence. In the original processing: Reference gene primer amplification gave nucleated cell count estimates. Assay used: immunoSEQ multiplex PCR; TCRdb lists only in-frame clones, some missing. From that table come the V and J calls and clone size; the DNA was used to work out D and trimming. The sample holds about 190,000 clones, more than 70% seen once. These data come from a study of blood T cell repertoires in COVID-19. The wider study: COVID-19 samples, acute and convalescent, were from the United States, Italy and Spain. In each case, the material was cDNA or gDNA derived from T cells, B-cell-depleted T cells, or PBMCs.

CDR3 length: 14 residues. CDR1 and CDR2 (germline): SQVTM, ANQGSEA. The germline V and J ends were trimmed by 2 bases and 4 bases, with 15 bases remaining between them. The genes are TRBV29-1 and TRBJ2-7; D possibly corresponds to TRBD2 (5 bases). Sequenced material: peripheral blood. The source of this sequence is a middle-aged woman who had recovered from COVID-19. For the CDR3, the DNA is TGCAGCGTTGAACGAGGAGGAAGAATTTACGAGCAGTACTTC. Amino acid sequence: CSVERGGRIYEQYF.